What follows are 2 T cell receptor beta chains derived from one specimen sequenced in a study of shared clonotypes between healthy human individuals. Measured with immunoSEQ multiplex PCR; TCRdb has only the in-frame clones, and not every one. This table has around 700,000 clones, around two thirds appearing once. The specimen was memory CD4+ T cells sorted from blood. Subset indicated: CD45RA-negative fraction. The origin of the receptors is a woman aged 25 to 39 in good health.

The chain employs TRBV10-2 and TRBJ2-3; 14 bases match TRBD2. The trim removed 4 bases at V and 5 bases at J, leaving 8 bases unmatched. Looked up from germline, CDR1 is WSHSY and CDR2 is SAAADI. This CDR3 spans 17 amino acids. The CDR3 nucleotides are TGCGCCAGCAGTGTTGGGACTAGCGGGAGTTTGGGAGATACGCAGTATTTT. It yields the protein CASSVGTSGSLGDTQYF.

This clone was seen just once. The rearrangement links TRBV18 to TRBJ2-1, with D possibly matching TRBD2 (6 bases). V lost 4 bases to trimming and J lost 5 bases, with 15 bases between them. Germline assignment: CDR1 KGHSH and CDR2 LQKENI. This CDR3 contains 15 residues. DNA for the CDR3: TGTGCCAGCTCACTGCGGACCCGCGGGAACAATGAGCAGTTCTTC. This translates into CASSLRTRGNNEQFF. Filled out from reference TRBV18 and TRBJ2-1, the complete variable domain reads NAGVMQNPRHLVRRRGQEARLRCSPMKGHSHVYWYRQLPEEGLKFMVYLQKENIIDESGMPKERFSAEFPKEGPSILRIQQVVRGDSAAYFCASSLRTRGNNEQFFGPGTRLTVL.